This passage covers 5 T cell receptor beta chains from one sample sequenced in a study of blood T cell repertoires in COVID-19. Produced via immunoSEQ multiplex PCR; TCRdb's table is partial and in-frame only. The sample yields 350,000 to 450,000 clones, 80% to 90% seen once. Sequencing input: peripheral blood. These receptor sequences come from a middle-aged man with acute or convalescent COVID-19.

The chain recombines TRBV19 with TRBJ1-4, with 8 nucleotides matching TRBD1. CDR3 size: 13 residues. Trimming removed 5 bases from V and 12 bases from J; junction bases left unmatched: 8. Germline-derived CDR1 and CDR2 are LNHDA and SQIVND (reference sequence). CDR3: CASSQDRETELFF. CDR3 coding DNA: TGTGCCAGTAGTCAGGACAGGGAGACAGAACTGTTTTTT.

The V gene is TRBV2, the J gene TRBJ1-1; 8 nucleotides agree with TRBD1. The CDR3 covers 13 residues. Germline-derived CDR1 and CDR2 are SNHLY and FYNNEI. The V segment lost 5 bases and the J segment 12 bases; nucleotides outside the gene matches: 11. The CDR3 is CASSQSRQGSTFF. CDR3 coding DNA: TGTGCCAGCAGTCAGTCAAGACAGGGGTCAACTTTCTTT.

This clone was counted between two and nine times. V and J are TRBV19 and TRBJ1-5, with a weak D call TRBD1 (5 bases). Germline V gene data show CDR1 as LNHDA and CDR2 as SQIVND (reference sequence). The CDR3 is made up of 20 amino acids. Trimming took off 0 bases at V and 7 bases at J, with 28 bases between the two ends. In DNA form, the CDR3 reads TGTGCCAGTAGTATAGAAGGCTTTACAGGTCGGTACGTCCCCCCACAGCCCCAGCATTTT. Its translation: CASSIEGFTGRYVPPQPQHF.

Note on this clone: Other DNA sequences in the same sample also yield this CDR3. The gene calls are TRBV6-5 and TRBJ1-5; D is unresolved. This CDR3 has 12 amino acids. Trimming took off 6 bases at V and 4 bases at J, with 7 bases between the two ends. Per the germline V gene, CDR1 is MNHEY and CDR2 is SVGAGI. This CDR3 is CASRTGNQPQHF. In DNA form, the CDR3 reads TGTGCCAGCAGGACGGGGAATCAGCCCCAGCATTTT.

The chain carries TRBV6-5 and TRBJ2-5; 10 nucleotides agree with TRBD2. Germline trimming cut 3 bases from V and 5 bases from J; bases unmatched to any gene: 9. This CDR3 spans 16 amino acids. Per germline, CDR1 MNHEY and CDR2 SVGAGI. The CDR3 sequence: CASSYYKRGGVETQYF. The CDR3 DNA sequence: TGTGCCAGCAGTTATTATAAGCGGGGGGGCGTGGAGACCCAGTACTTC.